What follows are 11 T cell receptor beta chains derived from one specimen sequenced in a study of T cell responses to AZD1222 COVID-19 vaccine. The protocol was immunoSEQ multiplex PCR, while the TCRdb copy is restricted to in-frame clones and leaves out a portion. The sample carries some 60,000 clones, roughly 90% recorded once. The sequences come from peripheral blood, collected 28 days after the second AZD1222 dose. Receptors were obtained from an adult who received the AZD1222 COVID-19 vaccine.

The table lists this clone with a few counts. The chain employs TRBV28 and TRBJ2-7; TRBD1 matches at 9 bases. The germline gives CDR1 MDHEN, CDR2 SYDVKM. The V gene end was trimmed by 4 bases and the J gene end by 4 bases; junction bases not matched to a gene: 8. CDR3 length: 15 residues. The CDR3 spells CASSYAGTGKYEQYF. CDR3 DNA: TGTGCCAGCAGTTACGCAGGGACAGGGAAATACGAGCAGTACTTC.

This sequence joins TRBV7-3 and TRBJ2-7; 9 positions agree with TRBD1. Germline values: CDR1 SGHTA, CDR2 FQGTGA. J lost 0 bases, V lost 4 bases, and 10 bases had no gene match. The CDR3 consists of 17 residues. The CDR3 DNA follows: TGTGCCAGCAGCTCCGGTGGTGCGGGACAGGGCTCCTACGAGCAGTACTTC. The encoded protein is CASSSGGAGQGSYEQYF.

The chain has TRBV3-1 (or the pseudogene TRBV3-2) and TRBJ1-2; 8 nucleotides match TRBD1. The germline gives CDR1 LGHDT, CDR2 YNNKEL (reference sequence). This CDR3 is built from 12 residues. V shed 1 base, J shed 8 bases, and the junction held 0 bases outside the gene matches. DNA for the CDR3: TGTGCCAGCAGCCAAGGGGACAGGGGCTACACCTTC. Translating it yields CASSQGDRGYTF.

The chain couples TRBV11-3 to TRBJ2-7, with 9 bases lining up with TRBD1. CDR3 length: 13 amino acids. Losses at the gene ends were 1 base for V and 5 bases for J; bases not matched to a gene: 0. Germline assignment: CDR1 SGHNT and CDR2 YENEEA. CDR3 amino acids: CASSLGTGDEQYF. The CDR3, as DNA: TGTGCCAGCAGCTTAGGGACAGGGGACGAGCAGTACTTC.

The V gene is TRBV5-4, the J gene TRBJ2-3, with 7 bases lining up with TRBD2. V lost 5 bases, J lost 0 bases, and 9 bases stayed unmatched. Germline-derived CDR1 and CDR2 are SGHNT and YYREEE (reference sequence). This CDR3 has 16 amino acids. CDR3 amino acids: CASRRLTSPSTDTQYF. The CDR3 DNA is TGTGCCAGCAGACGATTGACTAGCCCGAGCACAGATACGCAGTATTTT.

The rearrangement uses TRBV4-1 and TRBJ1-5; D is uncertain. CDR1 MGHRA and CDR2 YSYEKL come from the germline V gene. Trimming shortened V by 1 base and J by 5 bases, and 9 bases separated the two germline ends. The CDR3 runs 14 residues. The DNA of the CDR3 is TGCGCCAGCAGCCAAGTAGTCAGTGATCAGCCCCAGCATTTT. Its translation: CASSQVVSDQPQHF.

This chain joins TRBV5-7 and TRBJ1-3; D ambiguous. TRBV5-7 qualifies as an ORF whose function is uncertain. V was trimmed by 1 base and J by 8 bases, leaving 7 bases between them. The CDR3 totals 12 residues. The DNA for the CDR3 is TGTGCCAGCAGCTTGAGTTGGGACACCATATATTTT. Translated, it gives CASSLSWDTIYF.

This chain links TRBV4-2 with TRBJ2-5, with D perhaps TRBD2 (7 bases). Trimming pared 8 bases from V and 3 bases from J, leaving 13 bases between. This CDR3 has 13 residues. CDR1 is LGHNA and CDR2 is YNFKEQ in the germline V gene. The CDR3 loop reads CASGGGSKETQYF. In DNA form, the CDR3 reads TGTGCCAGCGGCGGGGGCTCGAAAGAGACCCAGTACTTC.

The V and J genes are TRBV28 and TRBJ1-1; no definite D call. Per the germline V gene, CDR1 is MDHEN and CDR2 is SYDVKM. The CDR3 runs 14 residues. Trimming stripped 3 bases from V and 1 base from J, with 9 bases between. CDR3 bases: TGTGCCAGCAGTTTCCATACAGAGAACACTGAAGCTTTCTTT. This codes for CASSFHTENTEAFF.

This sequence joins TRBV2 and TRBJ2-7; D is undetermined. The CDR3 loop spans 13 amino acids. V dropped 5 bases and J dropped 3 bases, with 11 bases sitting between them. Germline CDR1 reads SNHLY; CDR2 reads FYNNEI. CDR3 region: CASSQELDYEQYF. Here the CDR3 DNA reads TGTGCCAGCAGTCAGGAGCTGGACTACGAGCAGTACTTC.

The genes are TRBV3-1 (or the pseudogene TRBV3-2) and TRBJ2-2, with 7 bases matching TRBD2. CDR3 length: 19 amino acids. The germline V gene has CDR1 LGHDT and CDR2 YNNKEL (reference sequence). Germline trimming cut 4 bases from V and 1 base from J; bases unmatched to any gene: 15. DNA of the CDR3: TGTGCCAGCAGCCCATACCGGCGGGGGAGCGTAATGAACACCGGGGAGCTGTTTTTT. Amino acid sequence: CASSPYRRGSVMNTGELFF.